The source of this T cell receptor (beta chain) is a study of T-cell reconstitution after alpha-beta-depleted transplantation in children. Whole-study results and caveats: There were reportedly several hundred expanded graft clones from which alpha-beta T cells came about two months after transplant. Some patients' high day-60 TCRbeta diversity was traced to surviving recipient T cells and thymic progenitors. T-cell counts and diversity at one year following transplant were attributed mainly to newly produced T cells.

This clonotype showed up many times. Its antigen remains unidentified. A library of TCRbeta sequences, prepared with unique molecular identifiers, was generated. TCRdb reprocessed the PCR reads via MiXCR and lists one record per CDR3 protein. The table has roughly 250,000 distinct CDR3 sequences, roughly 8.2% seen once. V gave up 2 bases and J gave up 1 base, with 12 bases separating them. Germline CDR1 reads SGHNT; CDR2 reads YYREEE (reference sequence). The CDR3 runs to 15 residues. V usage is TRBV5-4 and J usage is TRBJ1-2; the D gene is possibly TRBD1 (6 bases). The sample here was PBMCs, mostly from graft donor cells, taken 180 days after TCRalphabeta/CD19-depleted stem cell transplant. The TCR originated in a male patient younger than 18 who had a stem cell transplant for acute lymphoblastic leukemia, so the T cells may come from the graft donor. This chain's CDR3 is CASSLPGQRNYGYTF. As DNA, the CDR3 is TGTGCCAGCAGCTTACCGGGACAACGTAACTATGGCTACACCTTC.